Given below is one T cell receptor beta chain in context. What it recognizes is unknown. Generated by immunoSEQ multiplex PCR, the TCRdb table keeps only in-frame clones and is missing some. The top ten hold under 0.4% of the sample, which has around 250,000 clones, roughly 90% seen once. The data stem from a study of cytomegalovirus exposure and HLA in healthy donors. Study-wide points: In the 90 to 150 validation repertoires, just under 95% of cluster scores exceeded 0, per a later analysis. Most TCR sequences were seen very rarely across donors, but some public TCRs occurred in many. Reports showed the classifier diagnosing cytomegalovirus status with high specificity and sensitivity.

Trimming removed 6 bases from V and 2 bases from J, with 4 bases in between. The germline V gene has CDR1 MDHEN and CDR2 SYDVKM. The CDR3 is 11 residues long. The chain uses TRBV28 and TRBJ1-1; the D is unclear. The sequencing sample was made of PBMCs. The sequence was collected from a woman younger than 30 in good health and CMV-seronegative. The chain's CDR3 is CASRANTEAFF. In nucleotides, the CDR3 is TGTGCCAGCAGGGCAAACACTGAAGCTTTCTTT. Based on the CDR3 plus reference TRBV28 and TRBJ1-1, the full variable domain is DVKVTQSSRYLVKRTGEKVFLECVQDMDHENMFWYRQDPGLGLRLIYFSYDVKMKEKGDIPEGYSVSREKKERFSLILESASTNQTSMYLCASRANTEAFFGQGTRLTVV.